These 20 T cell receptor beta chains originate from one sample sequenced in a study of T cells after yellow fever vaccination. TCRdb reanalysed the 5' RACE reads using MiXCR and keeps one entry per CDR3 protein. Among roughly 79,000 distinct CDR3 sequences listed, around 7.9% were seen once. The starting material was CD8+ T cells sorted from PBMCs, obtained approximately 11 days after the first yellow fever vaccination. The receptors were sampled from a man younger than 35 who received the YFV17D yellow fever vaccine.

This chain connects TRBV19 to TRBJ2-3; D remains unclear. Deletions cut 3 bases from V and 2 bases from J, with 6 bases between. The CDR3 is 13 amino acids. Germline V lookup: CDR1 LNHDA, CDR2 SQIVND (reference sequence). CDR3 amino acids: CASSIWLTDTQYF. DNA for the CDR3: TGTGCCAGTAGTATCTGGCTCACAGATACGCAGTATTTT. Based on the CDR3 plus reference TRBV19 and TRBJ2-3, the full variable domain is DGGITQSPKYLFRKEGQNVTLSCEQNLNHDAMYWYRQDPGQGLRLIYYSQIVNDFQKGDIAEGYSVSREKKESFPLTVTSAQKNPTAFYLCASSIWLTDTQYFGPGTRLTVL.

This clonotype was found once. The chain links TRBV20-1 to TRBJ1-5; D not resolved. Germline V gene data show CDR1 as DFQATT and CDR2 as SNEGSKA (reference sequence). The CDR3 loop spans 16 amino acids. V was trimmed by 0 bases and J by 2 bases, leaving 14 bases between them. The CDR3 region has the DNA TGCAGTGCTAGAGATAACAAGGGAAAGGGCAATCAGCCCCAGCATTTT. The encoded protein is CSARDNKGKGNQPQHF.

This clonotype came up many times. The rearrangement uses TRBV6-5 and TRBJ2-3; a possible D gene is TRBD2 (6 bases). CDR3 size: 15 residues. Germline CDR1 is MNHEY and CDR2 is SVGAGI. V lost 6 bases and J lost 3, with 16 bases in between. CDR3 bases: TGTGCCAGCAGCCATATTAGCGGAGAGACAGATACGCAGTATTTT. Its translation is CASSHISGETDTQYF.

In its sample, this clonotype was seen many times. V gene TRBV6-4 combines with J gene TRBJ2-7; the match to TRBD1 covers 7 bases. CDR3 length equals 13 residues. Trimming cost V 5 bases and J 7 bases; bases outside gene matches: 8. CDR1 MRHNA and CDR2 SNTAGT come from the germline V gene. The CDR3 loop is CASSTGVRGEQYV. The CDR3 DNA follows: TGTGCCAGCAGTACAGGGGTCAGGGGAGAGCAGTACGTC.

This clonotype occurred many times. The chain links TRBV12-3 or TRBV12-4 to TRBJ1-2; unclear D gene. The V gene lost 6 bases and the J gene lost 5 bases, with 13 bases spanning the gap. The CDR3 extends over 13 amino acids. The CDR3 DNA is TGTGCCAGCAGCCACACCTCCCTTTATGGCTACACCTTC. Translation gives CASSHTSLYGYTF.

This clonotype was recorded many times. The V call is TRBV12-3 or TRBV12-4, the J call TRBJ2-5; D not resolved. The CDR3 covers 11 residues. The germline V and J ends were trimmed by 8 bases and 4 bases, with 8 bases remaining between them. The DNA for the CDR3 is TGTGCCAGCTTGTGGGGAGAGACCCAGTACTTC. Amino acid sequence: CASLWGETQYF.

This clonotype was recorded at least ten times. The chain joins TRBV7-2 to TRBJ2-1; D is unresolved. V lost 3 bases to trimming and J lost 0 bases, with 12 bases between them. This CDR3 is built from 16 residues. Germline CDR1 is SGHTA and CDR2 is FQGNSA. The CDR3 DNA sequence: TGTGCCAGCAGCTTTGGAGCCTGGAGCTCCTACAATGAGCAGTTCTTC. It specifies CASSFGAWSSYNEQFF.

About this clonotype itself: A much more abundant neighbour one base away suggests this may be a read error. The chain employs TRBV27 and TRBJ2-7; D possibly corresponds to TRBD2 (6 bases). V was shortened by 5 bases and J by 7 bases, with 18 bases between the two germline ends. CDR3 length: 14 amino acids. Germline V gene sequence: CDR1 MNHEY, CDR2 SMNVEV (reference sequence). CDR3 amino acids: CASSRTGRFGEQYV. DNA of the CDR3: TGTGCCAGCAGTCGGACCGGGAGATTCGGGGAGCAGTACGTC.

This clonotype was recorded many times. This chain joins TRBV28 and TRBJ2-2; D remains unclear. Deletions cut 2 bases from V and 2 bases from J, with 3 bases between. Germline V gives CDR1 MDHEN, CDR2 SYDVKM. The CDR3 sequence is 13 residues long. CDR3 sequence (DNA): TGTGCCAGCAGTTTACTTAACACCGGGGAGCTGTTTTTT. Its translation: CASSLLNTGELFF.

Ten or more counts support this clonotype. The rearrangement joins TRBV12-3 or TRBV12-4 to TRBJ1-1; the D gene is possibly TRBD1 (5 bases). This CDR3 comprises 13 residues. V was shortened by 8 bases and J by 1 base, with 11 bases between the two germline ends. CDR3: CASGYGGNTEAFF. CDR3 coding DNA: TGTGCCAGCGGCTACGGGGGGAACACTGAAGCTTTCTTT.

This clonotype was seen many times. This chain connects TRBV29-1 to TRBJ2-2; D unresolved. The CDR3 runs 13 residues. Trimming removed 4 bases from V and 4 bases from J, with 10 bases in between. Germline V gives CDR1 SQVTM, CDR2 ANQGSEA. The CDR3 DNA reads TGCAGCGTTGTTTGGGGTAGCACCGGGGAGCTGTTTTTT. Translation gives CSVVWGSTGELFF.

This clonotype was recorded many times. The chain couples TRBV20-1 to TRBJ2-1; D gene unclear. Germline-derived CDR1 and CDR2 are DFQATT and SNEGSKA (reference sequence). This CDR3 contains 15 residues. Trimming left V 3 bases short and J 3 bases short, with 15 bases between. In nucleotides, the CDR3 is TGCAGTGCTAGGTTCCAGCCATCCGTCTACAATGAGCAGTTCTTC. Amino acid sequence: CSARFQPSVYNEQFF.

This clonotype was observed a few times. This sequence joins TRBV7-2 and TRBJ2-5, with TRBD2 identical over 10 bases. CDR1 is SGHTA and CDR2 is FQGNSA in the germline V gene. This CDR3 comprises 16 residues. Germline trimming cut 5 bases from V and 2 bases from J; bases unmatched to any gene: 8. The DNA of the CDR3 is TGTGCCAGCAGCCGCTTTGGTAGCGGGGGGCAAGAGACCCAGTACTTC. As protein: CASSRFGSGGQETQYF.

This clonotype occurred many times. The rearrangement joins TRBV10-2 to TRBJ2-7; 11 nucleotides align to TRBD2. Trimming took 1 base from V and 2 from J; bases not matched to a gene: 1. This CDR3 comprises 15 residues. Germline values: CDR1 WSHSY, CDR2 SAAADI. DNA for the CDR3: TGCGCCAGCAGTGAGTTGGGACTAGCGGCCTACGAGCAGTACTTC. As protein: CASSELGLAAYEQYF.

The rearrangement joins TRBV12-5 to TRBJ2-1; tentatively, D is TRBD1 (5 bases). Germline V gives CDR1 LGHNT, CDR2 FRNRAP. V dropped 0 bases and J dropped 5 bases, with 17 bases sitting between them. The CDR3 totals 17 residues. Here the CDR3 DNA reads TGTGCTAGTGGTTTGGTAAGGGGCCGGGTCACTAACAATGAGCAGTTCTTC. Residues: CASGLVRGRVTNNEQFF.

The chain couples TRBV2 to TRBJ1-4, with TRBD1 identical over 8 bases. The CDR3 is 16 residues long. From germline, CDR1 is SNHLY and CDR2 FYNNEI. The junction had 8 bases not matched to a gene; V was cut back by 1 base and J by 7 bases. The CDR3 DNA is TGTGCCAGCAGTGAAGATTTGCAGGGGGCGATTGAAAAACTGTTTTTT. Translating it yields CASSEDLQGAIEKLFF.

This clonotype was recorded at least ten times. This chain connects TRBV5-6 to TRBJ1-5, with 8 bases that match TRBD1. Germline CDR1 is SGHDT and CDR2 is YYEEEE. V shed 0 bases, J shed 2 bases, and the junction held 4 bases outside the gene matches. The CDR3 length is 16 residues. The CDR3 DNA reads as TGTGCCAGCAGCTTGGGGCAGGGGGCTGGCAATCAGCCCCAGCATTTT. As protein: CASSLGQGAGNQPQHF.

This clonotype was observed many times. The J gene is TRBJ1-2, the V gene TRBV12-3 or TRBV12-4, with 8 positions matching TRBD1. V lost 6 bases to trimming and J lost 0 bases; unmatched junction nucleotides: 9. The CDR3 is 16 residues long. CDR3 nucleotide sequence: TGTGCCAGCAGCCGAGGACAGGGTATGCCTAACTATGGCTACACCTTC. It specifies CASSRGQGMPNYGYTF.

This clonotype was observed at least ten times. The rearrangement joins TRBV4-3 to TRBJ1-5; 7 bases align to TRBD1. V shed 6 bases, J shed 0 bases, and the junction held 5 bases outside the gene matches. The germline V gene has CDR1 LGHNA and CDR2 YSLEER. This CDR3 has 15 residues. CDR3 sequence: CASSPDRVSNQPQHF. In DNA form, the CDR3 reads TGCGCCAGCAGTCCCGACAGGGTTAGCAATCAGCCCCAGCATTTT.

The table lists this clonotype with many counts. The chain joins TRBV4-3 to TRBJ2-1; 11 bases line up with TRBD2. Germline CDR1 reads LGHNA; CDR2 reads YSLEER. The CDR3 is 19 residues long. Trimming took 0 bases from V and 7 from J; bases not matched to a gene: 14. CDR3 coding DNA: TGCGCCAGCAGCCAAGATTTGATGGCTAGCGGGGGGCGGGGGAATGAGCAGTTCTTC. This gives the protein CASSQDLMASGGRGNEQFF.